This TCR beta chain was sequenced in a study of T cells in Graves' hyperthyroidism and ophthalmopathy. In this sample, this clonotype turned up once. Its antigen remains unknown. Patients were excluded because of uncontrolled infection, other autoimmune disease, pregnancy or lactation. Out of more than 8 ml of fresh peripheral blood came the PBMCs. The source material, RNA transcripts, was used to amplify TCR beta CDR3 regions. Carried out on the TCR CDR3, a first-round RT-PCR used the HTBI primer set. MiXCR was run by TCRdb on the multiplex PCR reads, yielding one entry per CDR3 protein. The data show hundreds of thousands of distinct CDR3 sequences, approximately 15% seen once. Whole-study results and caveats: Before onset, ophthalmopathy was predicted by the model a median roughly 6.4 months earlier. Blood also contained most expanded thyroid clonotypes above 0.001.

V gave up 8 bases and J gave up 7 bases; unmatched junction bases: 5. Germline V lookup: CDR1 LGHDT, CDR2 YNNKEL (reference sequence). The CDR3 runs to 15 residues. This TCR was sampled from a woman younger than 35 with Graves' hyperthyroidism. Sequenced input: blood. The V call is TRBV3-1, the J call TRBJ2-2, with 15 positions matching TRBD2. The CDR3 region is CASGGLAGGYGELFF. Written as DNA, the CDR3 is TGTGCCAGCGGTGGACTAGCGGGAGGGTACGGGGAGCTGTTTTTT.